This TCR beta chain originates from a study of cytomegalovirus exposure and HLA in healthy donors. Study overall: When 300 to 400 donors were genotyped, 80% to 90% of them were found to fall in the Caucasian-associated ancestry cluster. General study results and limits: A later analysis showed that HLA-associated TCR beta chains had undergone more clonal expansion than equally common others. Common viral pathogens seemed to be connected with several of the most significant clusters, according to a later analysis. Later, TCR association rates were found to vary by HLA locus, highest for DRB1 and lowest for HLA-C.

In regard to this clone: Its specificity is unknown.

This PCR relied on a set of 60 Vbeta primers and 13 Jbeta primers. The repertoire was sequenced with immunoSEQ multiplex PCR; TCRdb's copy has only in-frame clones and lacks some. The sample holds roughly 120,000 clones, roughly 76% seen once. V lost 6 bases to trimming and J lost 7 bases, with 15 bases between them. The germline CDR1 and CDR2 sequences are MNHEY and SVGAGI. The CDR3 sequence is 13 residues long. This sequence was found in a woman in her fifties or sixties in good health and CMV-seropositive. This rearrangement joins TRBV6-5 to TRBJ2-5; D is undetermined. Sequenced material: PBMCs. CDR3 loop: CASSQPSPGTQYF. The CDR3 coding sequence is TGTGCCAGCAGCCAGCCCTCCCCGGGGACCCAGTACTTC.